These T cell receptor beta chains were read from a single sample in a study of blood T cell repertoires in COVID-19. Sequenced by immunoSEQ multiplex PCR; TCRdb stores in-frame clones only, minus some. The sample holds a few hundred thousand clones, around 80% seen once. The specimen was peripheral blood. These receptors all stem from a woman of 80 years or more with active or convalescent COVID-19. Both conserved end residues are part of each CDR3. Each record gives: V gene, clone size, J gene, D gene, CDR3 DNA, CDR3 protein. A D gene is named only where the DNA matches it firmly. Some rows mark clone size as missing; the rest say once, few, many or name a class of expanded clone.

TRBV9	-	TRBJ1-3	TRBD1	TGTGCCAGCAGCGGATTGGACAGGAACGCCAACTCTGGAAACACCATATATTTT	CASSGLDRNANSGNTIYF
TRBV1	-	TRBJ2-1	-	TGCACCAGCAGCCGTCCGCCGGGGGGGGGATCCTACAATGAGCAGTTCTTC	CTSSRPPGGGSYNEQFF
TRBV6-5	-	TRBJ2-5	TRBD1	TGTGCCAGCAGTTACCCCGGGACAGGGGGTTCGAAGACCCAGTACTTC	CASSYPGTGGSKTQYF
TRBV5-5	-	TRBJ1-1	-	TGTGCCAGCAGCTTGGTCGGGGGGAACACTGAAGCTTTCTTT	CASSLVGGNTEAFF
TRBV5-8	-	TRBJ2-1	TRBD1	TGTGCCAGCAGCTTCTTATTAGGGACAGGGGTCTACAATGAGCAGTTCTTC	CASSFLLGTGVYNEQFF
TRBV5-4	-	TRBJ1-4	-	TGTGCCAGCAGCTTGGAGGAGGGGAGGATTGAAAAACTGTTTTTT	CASSLEEGRIEKLFF
TRBV21-1	once	TRBJ1-2	-	TGTGCCAGCAGCAAAAGAGAGGGGGAGGGATATGGCTACACCTTC	CASSKREGEGYGYTF
TRBV19	-	TRBJ1-2	-	TGTGCCAGTAGCGGGGGTAATTTCTATGGCTACACCTTC	CASSGGNFYGYTF
TRBV21-1	-	TRBJ1-4	-	TGTGCCAGCAGCCATCTCGGGGAAAAACTGTTTTTT	CASSHLGEKLFF
TRBV7-2	-	TRBJ2-7	-	TGTGCCAGCAGCTTGTTTCAGGGTTACTCCTACGAGCAGTACTTC	CASSLFQGYSYEQYF
TRBV18	-	TRBJ1-4	TRBD1	TGTGCCAGCTCACCACCCACGGACAGGGGAAAACTGTTTTTT	CASSPPTDRGKLFF
TRBV5-6	-	TRBJ2-1	TRBD2	TGTGCCAGCAGCCTGGGACTAGCGGGAGGGCCCTCGGGTTACAATGAGCAGTTCTTC	CASSLGLAGGPSGYNEQFF
TRBV23-1	-	TRBJ1-2	-	TGCGCCAGCAGTCAACGAATTTTCGACTGCCTTAACTATGGCTACACCTTC	CASSQRIFDCLNYGYTF
TRBV27	-	TRBJ2-3	-	TGTGCCAGCAGTTTCCTTATTACACAATCCTGGGATACGCAGTATTTT	CASSFLITQSWDTQYF
TRBV5-4	-	TRBJ1-4	TRBD1	TGTGCCAGCAGCTTCGACAGGGCAACTAATGAAAAACTGTTTTTT	CASSFDRATNEKLFF
TRBV12-3/TRBV12-4	-	TRBJ2-7	-	TGTGCCAGCAGTGCCCCCCCTAGCGAGCAGTACTTC	CASSAPPSEQYF
TRBV6-5	once	TRBJ1-1	TRBD1	TGTGCCAGCAGTCCGCCGGGACAGTATGAAGCTTTCTTT	CASSPPGQYEAFF
TRBV2	-	TRBJ2-5	TRBD2	TGTGCCAGCATGGGACTAGCGGGAGGGGGAGAGACCCAGTACTTC	CASMGLAGGGETQYF
TRBV10-3	-	TRBJ1-2	TRBD1	TGTGCCATCAGTGAGTTGCCGGGACAGGGATATGGCTACACCTTC	CAISELPGQGYGYTF
TRBV13	-	TRBJ2-3	TRBD1	TGTGCCAGCAGCTCCCAAGGGGGCGCAGATACGCAGTATTTT	CASSSQGGADTQYF
TRBV7-7	-	TRBJ2-5	TRBD1	TGTGCCAGCAGCTTGACAGGGGCGGGGGAGACCCAGTACTTC	CASSLTGAGETQYF
TRBV5-4	once	TRBJ2-5	-	TGTGCCAGCAGCTTGGAAGATGAGGGGACCCAGTACTTC	CASSLEDEGTQYF
TRBV5-4	-	TRBJ1-2	TRBD1	TGTGCCAGCAGCGGGACAGGGGACACCTATGGCTACACCTTC	CASSGTGDTYGYTF
TRBV7-2	few	TRBJ2-7	TRBD2	TGTGCCAGCAGCTTAGCAATTAGCGGGAGCTCCTACGAGCAGTACTTC	CASSLAISGSSYEQYF
TRBV19	-	TRBJ1-3	-	TGTGCCAGTAGTGCCAGACTCCCGGACATATATTTT	CASSARLPDIYF
TRBV5-1	-	TRBJ1-2	TRBD1	TGCGCCAGCAGCTTGTTTTCCCCCGGGACAGGGTTTTATGGCTACACCTTC	CASSLFSPGTGFYGYTF
TRBV5-1	-	TRBJ1-2	-	TGCGCCAGCAGCCCAGGCCACCGGGACTCAGGCTTTGGCTACACCTTC	CASSPGHRDSGFGYTF
TRBV20-1	-	TRBJ2-2	TRBD2	TGCAGTGCTAGTCGGACTAGCCCCGGGGAGCTGTTTTTT	CSASRTSPGELFF